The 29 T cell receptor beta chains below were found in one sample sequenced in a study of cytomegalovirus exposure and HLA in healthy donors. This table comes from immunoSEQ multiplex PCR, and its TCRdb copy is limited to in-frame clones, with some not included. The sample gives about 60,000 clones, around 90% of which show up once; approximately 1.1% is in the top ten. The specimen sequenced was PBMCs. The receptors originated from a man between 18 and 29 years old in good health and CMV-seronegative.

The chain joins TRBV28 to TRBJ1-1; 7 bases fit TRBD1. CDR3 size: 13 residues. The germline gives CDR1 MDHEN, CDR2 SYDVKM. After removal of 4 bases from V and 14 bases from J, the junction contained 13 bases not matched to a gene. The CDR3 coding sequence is TGTGCCAGCAGTTCCAATCAAAGACAGGGAGAATTCTTT. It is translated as CASSSNQRQGEFF.

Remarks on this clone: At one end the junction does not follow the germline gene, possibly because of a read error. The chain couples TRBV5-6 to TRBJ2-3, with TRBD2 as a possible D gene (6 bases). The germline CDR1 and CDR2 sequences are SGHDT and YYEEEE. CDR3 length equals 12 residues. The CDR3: CASRSTSFDLCF. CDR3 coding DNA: TGTGCCAGCAGATCTACTAGCTTCGACCTATGTTTT.

CDR3 DNA sequence: TGTGCCAGCAGCCAAGAGTCAGGGGTTGACACAGATACGCAGTATTTT. Translated: CASSQESGVDTDTQYF. The V call is TRBV4-2, the J call TRBJ2-3, with a weak D call TRBD1 (6 bases). The ends were cut back, 0 bases at V and 2 bases at J, with 12 bases in the middle. Germline-derived CDR1 and CDR2 are LGHNA and YNFKEQ. The CDR3 runs 16 residues.

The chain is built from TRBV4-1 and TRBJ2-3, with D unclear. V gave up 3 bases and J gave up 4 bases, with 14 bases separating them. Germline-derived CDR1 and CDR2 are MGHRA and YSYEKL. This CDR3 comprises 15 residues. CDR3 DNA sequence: TGCGCCAGCAGCCAGTTCCAGGTTAATTCAGATACGCAGTATTTT. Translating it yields CASSQFQVNSDTQYF.

The CDR3 reads CASSDRRTYQPQHF. As DNA, the CDR3 is TGTGCCAGCAGTGACCGGAGAACATATCAGCCCCAGCATTTT. The chain is built from TRBV25-1 and TRBJ1-5; D is undetermined. This CDR3 contains 14 residues. Trimming stripped 3 bases from V and 5 bases from J, with 11 bases between. Germline-derived CDR1 and CDR2 are MGHDK and SYGVNS.

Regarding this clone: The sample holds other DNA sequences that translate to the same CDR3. Written as DNA, the CDR3 is TGTGCCAGCAGCCAAGATCCAGACACCGGGGAGCTGTTTTTT. Its protein product is CASSQDPDTGELFF. This sequence joins TRBV4-2 and TRBJ2-2; no reliable D call. The germline V and J ends were trimmed by 0 bases and 3 bases, with 5 bases remaining between them. The V gene's germline CDR1 is LGHNA and CDR2 YNFKEQ. The CDR3 runs 14 residues.

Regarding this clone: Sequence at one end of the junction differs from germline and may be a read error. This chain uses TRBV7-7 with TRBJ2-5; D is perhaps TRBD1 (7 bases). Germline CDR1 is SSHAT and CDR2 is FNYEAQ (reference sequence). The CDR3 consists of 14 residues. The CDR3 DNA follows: TGTGCTAGCAGCCCCGGGACAGCGGGTGGGACCCAGTACTTC. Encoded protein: CASSPGTAGGTQYF.

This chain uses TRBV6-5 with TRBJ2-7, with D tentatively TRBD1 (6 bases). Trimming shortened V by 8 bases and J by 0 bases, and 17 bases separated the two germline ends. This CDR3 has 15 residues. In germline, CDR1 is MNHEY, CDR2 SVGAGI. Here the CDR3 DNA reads TGTGCCAGCCCTCCCCCCCCAGGGGACTCCTACGAGCAGTACTTC. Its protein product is CASPPPPGDSYEQYF.

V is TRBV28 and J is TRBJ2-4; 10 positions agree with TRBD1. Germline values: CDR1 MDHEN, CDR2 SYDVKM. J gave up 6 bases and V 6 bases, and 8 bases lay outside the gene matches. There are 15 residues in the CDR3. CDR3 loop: CASSSRQGAGNIQYF. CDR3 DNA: TGTGCCAGCAGCTCTAGACAGGGGGCGGGAAACATTCAGTACTTC.

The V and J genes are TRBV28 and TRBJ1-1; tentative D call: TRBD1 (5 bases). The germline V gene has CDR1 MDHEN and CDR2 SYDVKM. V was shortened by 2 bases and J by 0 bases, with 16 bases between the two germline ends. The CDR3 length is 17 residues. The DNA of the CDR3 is TGTGCCAGCAGTTTAGGTTCGTTCCAGGGAATGAACACTGAAGCTTTCTTT. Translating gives CASSLGSFQGMNTEAFF.

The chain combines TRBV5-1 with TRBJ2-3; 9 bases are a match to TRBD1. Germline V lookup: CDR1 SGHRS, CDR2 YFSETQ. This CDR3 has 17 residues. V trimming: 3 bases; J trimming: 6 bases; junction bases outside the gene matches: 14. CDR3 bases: TGCGCCAGCAGCTCAAAACTGGACAGGGGATTGAGGGATACGCAGTATTTT. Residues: CASSSKLDRGLRDTQYF.

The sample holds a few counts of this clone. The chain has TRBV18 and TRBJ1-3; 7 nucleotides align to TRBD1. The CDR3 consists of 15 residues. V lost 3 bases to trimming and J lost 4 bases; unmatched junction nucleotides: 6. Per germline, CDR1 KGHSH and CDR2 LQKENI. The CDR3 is CASSPQGQTGNTIYF. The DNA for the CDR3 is TGTGCCAGCTCACCGCAGGGACAGACAGGAAACACCATATATTTT.

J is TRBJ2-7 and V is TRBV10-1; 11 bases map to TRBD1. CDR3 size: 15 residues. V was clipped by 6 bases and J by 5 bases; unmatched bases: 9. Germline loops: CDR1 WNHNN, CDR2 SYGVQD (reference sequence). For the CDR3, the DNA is TGCGCCAGCAGATGGACAGGGGGCGCGCGGGACGAGCAGTACTTC. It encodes CASRWTGGARDEQYF.

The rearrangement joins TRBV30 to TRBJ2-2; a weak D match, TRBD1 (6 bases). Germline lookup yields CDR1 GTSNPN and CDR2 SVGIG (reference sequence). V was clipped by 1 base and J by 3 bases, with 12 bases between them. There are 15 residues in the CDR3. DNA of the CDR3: TGTGCCTGGAGTGGGGGGCGATGGGACACCGGGGAGCTGTTTTTT. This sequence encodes CAWSGGRWDTGELFF. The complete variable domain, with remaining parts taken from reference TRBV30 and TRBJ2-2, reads SQTIHQWPATLVQPVGSPLSLECTVEGTSNPNLYWYRQAAGRGLQLLFYSVGIGQISSEVPQNLSASRPQDRQFILSSKKLLLSDSGFYLCAWSGGRWDTGELFFGEGSRLTVL.

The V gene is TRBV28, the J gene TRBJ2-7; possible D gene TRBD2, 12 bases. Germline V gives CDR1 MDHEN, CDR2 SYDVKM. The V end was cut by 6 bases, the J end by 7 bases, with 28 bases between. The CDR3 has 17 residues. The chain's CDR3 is CASRDRGLAGGPREQYF. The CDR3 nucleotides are TGTGCCAGCAGGGACAGGGGGCTAGCGGGAGGGCCTAGAGAGCAGTACTTC.

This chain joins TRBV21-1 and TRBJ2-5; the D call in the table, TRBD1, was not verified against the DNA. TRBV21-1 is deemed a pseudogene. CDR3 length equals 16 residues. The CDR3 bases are TGTGCCAGCACCTCCGGTACAGGGGTTGCTCAAGAGACCCAGTACTTC. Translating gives CASTSGTGVAQETQYF.

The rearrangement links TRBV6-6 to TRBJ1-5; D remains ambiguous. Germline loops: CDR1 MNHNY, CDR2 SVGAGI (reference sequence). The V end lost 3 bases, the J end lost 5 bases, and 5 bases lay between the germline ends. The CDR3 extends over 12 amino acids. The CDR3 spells CASSYQDQPQHF. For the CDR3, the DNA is TGTGCCAGCAGTTATCAGGATCAGCCCCAGCATTTT.

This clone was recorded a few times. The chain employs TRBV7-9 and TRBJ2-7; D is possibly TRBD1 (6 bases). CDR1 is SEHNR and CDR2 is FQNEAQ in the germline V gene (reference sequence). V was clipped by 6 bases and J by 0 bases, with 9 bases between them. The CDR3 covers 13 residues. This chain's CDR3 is CASSGDNSYEQYF. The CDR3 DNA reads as TGTGCCAGCAGTGGGGACAACTCCTACGAGCAGTACTTC.

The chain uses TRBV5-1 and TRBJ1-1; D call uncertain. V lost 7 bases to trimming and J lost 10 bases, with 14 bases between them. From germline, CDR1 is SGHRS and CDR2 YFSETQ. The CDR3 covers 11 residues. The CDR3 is CASSERGRAFF. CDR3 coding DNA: TGCGCCAGCTCGGAACGGGGTCGAGCTTTCTTT.

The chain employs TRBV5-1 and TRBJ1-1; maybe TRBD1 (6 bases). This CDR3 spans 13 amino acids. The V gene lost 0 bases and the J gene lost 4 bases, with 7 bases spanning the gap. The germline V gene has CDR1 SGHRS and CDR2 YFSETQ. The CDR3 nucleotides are TGCGCCAGCAGCTTGGAAGGGGGCACTGAAGCTTTCTTT. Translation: CASSLEGGTEAFF. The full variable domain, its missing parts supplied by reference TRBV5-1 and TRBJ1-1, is KAGVTQTPRYLIKTRGQQVTLSCSPISGHRSVSWYQQTPGQGLQFLFEYFSETQRNKGNFPGRFSGRQFSNSRSEMNVSTLELGDSALYLCASSLEGGTEAFFGQGTRLTVV.

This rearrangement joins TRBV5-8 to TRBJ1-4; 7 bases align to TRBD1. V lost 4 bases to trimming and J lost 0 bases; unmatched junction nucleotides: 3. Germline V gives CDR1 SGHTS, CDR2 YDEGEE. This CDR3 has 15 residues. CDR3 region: CASSLGTATNEKLFF. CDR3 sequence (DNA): TGTGCCAGCAGCCTTGGGACAGCAACTAATGAAAAACTGTTTTTT.

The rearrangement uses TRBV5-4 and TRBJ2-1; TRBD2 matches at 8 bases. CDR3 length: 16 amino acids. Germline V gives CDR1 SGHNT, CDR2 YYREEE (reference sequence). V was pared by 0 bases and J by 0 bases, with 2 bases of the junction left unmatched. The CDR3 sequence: CASSLGLASSYNEQFF. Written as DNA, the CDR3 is TGTGCCAGCAGCTTGGGACTAGCGAGCTCCTACAATGAGCAGTTCTTC.

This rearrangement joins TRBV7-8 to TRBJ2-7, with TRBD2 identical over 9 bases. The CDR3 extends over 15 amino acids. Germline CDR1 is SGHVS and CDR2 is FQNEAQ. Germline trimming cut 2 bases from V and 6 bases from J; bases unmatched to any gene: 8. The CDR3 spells CASSLISGSSGEQYF. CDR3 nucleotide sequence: TGTGCCAGCAGCTTAATTAGCGGGAGCTCTGGCGAGCAGTACTTC.

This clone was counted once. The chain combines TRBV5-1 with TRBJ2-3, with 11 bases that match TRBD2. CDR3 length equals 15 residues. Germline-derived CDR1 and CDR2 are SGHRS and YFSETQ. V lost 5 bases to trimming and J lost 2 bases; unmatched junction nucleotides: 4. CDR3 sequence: CASRQGLAVTDTQYF. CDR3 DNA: TGCGCCAGCAGACAGGGACTAGCGGTCACAGATACGCAGTATTTT. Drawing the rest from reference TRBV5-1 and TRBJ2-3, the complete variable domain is KAGVTQTPRYLIKTRGQQVTLSCSPISGHRSVSWYQQTPGQGLQFLFEYFSETQRNKGNFPGRFSGRQFSNSRSEMNVSTLELGDSALYLCASRQGLAVTDTQYFGPGTRLTVL.

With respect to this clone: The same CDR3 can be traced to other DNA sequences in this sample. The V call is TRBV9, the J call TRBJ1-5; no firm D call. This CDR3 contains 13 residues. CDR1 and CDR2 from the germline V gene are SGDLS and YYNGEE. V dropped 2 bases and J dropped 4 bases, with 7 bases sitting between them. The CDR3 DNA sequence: TGTGCCAGCAGCGTGGCGGGGAATCAGCCCCAGCATTTT. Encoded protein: CASSVAGNQPQHF. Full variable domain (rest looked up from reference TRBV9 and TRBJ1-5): DSGVTQTPKHLITATGQRVTLRCSPRSGDLSVYWYQQSLDQGLQFLIQYYNGEERAKGNILERFSAQQFPDLHSELNLSSLELGDSALYFCASSVAGNQPQHFGDGTRLSIL.

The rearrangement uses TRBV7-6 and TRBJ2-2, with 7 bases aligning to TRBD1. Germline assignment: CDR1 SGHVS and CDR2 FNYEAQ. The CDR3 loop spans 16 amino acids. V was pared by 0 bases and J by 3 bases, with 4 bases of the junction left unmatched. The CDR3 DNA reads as TGTGCCAGCAGCTTAGCTAGGGACAGATACACCGGGGAGCTGTTTTTT. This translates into CASSLARDRYTGELFF. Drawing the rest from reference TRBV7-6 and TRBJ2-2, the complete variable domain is GAGVSQSPRYKVTKRGQDVALRCDPISGHVSLYWYRQALGQGPEFLTYFNYEAQQDKSGLPNDRFSAERPEGSISTLTIQRTEQRDSAMYRCASSLARDRYTGELFFGEGSRLTVL.

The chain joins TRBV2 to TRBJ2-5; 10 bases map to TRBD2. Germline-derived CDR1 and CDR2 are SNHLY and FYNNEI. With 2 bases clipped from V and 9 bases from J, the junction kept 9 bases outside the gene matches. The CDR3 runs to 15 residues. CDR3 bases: TGTGCCAGCAGTGAACTAGCGGGGGCAGTAGGTTCCCAGTACTTC. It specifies CASSELAGAVGSQYF.

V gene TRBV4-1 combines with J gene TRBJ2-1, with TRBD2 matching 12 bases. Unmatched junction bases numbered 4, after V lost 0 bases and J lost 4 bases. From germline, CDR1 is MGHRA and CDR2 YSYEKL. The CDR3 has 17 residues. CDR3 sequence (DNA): TGCGCCAGCAGCCAAGAGGAGGGACTAGCGGGTTACAATGAGCAGTTCTTC. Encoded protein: CASSQEEGLAGYNEQFF.

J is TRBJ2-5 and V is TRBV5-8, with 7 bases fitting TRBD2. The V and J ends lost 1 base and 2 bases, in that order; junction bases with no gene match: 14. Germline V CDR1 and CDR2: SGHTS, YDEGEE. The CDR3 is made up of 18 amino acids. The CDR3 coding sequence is TGTGCCAGCAGCTTGCCGGGGGGTCTACCCGAAGATCAAGAGACCCAGTACTTC. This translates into CASSLPGGLPEDQETQYF.